This TCR beta chain was sequenced in a study of blood T cell repertoires in COVID-19. Study-wide context: Donors in the United States, Italy and Spain gave samples during acute or convalescent COVID-19. Sources were T cells, B-cell-depleted T cells, or PBMCs; the material itself was cDNA or gDNA.

Authors' analysis steps: The assay estimated nucleated cells by amplifying reference gene primers. TCRdb's table, derived via immunoSEQ multiplex PCR, lists solely in-frame clones and lacks some. The V and J calls and clone size come from that table; D and trimming were worked out from the DNA. This table holds approximately 200,000 clones, nearly 85% found once. J was trimmed by 1 base and V by 4 bases; bases with no gene match: 4. There are 15 residues in the CDR3. The germline CDR1 and CDR2 sequences are MDHEN and SYDVKM. V usage is TRBV28 and J usage is TRBJ1-1, with 9 bases identical to TRBD1. The source is a woman in her 30s with acute or convalescent COVID-19. Sample: peripheral blood. The chain's CDR3 is CASSSKGQGNTEAFF. The CDR3 nucleotides read TGTGCCAGCAGTTCTAAGGGACAGGGGAACACTGAAGCTTTCTTT.